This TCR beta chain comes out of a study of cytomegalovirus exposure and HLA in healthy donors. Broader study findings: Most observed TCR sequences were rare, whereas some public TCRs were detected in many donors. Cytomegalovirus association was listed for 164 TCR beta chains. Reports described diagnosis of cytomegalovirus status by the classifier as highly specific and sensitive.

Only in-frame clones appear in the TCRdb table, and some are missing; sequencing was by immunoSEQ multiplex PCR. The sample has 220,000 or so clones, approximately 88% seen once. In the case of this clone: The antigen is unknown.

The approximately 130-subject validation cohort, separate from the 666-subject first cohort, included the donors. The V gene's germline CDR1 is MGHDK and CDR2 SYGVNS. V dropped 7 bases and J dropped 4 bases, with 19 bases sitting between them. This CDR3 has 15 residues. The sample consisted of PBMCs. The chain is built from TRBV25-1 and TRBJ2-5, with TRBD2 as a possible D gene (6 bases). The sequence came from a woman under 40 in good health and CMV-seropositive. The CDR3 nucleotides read TGTGCCAGCACCCCCCGGATTGGGGGAGGAGAGACCCAGTACTTC. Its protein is CASTPRIGGGETQYF. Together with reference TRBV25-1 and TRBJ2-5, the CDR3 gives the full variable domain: EADIYQTPRYLVIGTGKKITLECSQTMGHDKMYWYQQDPGMELHLIHYSYGVNSTEKGDLSSESTVSRIRTEHFPLTLESARPSHTSQYLCASTPRIGGGETQYFGPGTRLLVL.